The next 29 T cell receptor beta chains were all read from a single sample in a study of post-analysis software for immune sequencing data. Study-level results: Controls had lower frequencies than patients of 4 or 5 TRBV segments, which included TRBV5-6, TRBV5-1 and TRBV20-1.

The library was made from cDNA and included unique molecular identifiers. TCRdb passed the PCR reads through MiXCR, listing each CDR3 protein once. The repertoire has some 690,000 distinct CDR3 sequences, around 27% of them found once; the top ten carry under 0.7%. The antigens these receptors bind are not known. The sequenced sample consisted of blood. The receptors derive from a girl aged 10-17 years with multiple sclerosis.

This clonotype has at least ten counts. The DNA for the CDR3 is TGCAGCGTTGAATGGCAGGGGCTTGGGGCCAACGTCCTGACTTTC. This sequence encodes CSVEWQGLGANVLTF. The rearrangement joins TRBV29-1 to TRBJ2-6, with D perhaps matching TRBD1 (6 bases). This CDR3 comprises 15 residues. Trimming shortened V by 2 bases and J by 3 bases, and 11 bases separated the two germline ends. Germline values: CDR1 SQVTM, CDR2 ANQGSEA.

The rearrangement links TRBV6-2 or TRBV6-3 to TRBJ2-2; tentative D call: TRBD1 (5 bases). Per germline, CDR1 MNHEY and CDR2 SVGEGT. The V and J ends lost 7 bases and 7 bases respectively, with 10 bases between them. The CDR3 spans 12 residues. This CDR3 is CASKQGIGELFF. CDR3 DNA sequence: TGTGCCAGCAAGCAGGGAATCGGGGAGCTGTTTTTT.

For the CDR3, the DNA is TGTGCCAGCAGTCTCCCCCGTACAGGAGCCGATACGCAGTATTTT. This encodes CASSLPRTGADTQYF. J is TRBJ2-3 and V is TRBV28; tentatively, D is TRBD1 (5 bases). Germline CDR1 reads MDHEN; CDR2 reads SYDVKM. This CDR3 has 15 residues. Deletions cut 5 bases from V and 6 bases from J, with 18 bases between. Together with reference TRBV28 and TRBJ2-3, the CDR3 gives the full variable domain: DVKVTQSSRYLVKRTGEKVFLECVQDMDHENMFWYRQDPGLGLRLIYFSYDVKMKEKGDIPEGYSVSREKKERFSLILESASTNQTSMYLCASSLPRTGADTQYFGPGTRLTVL.

The genes are TRBV12-3 or TRBV12-4 and TRBJ2-3; 9 bases are a match to TRBD2. V gave up 2 bases and J gave up 2 bases; unmatched junction bases: 5. The CDR3 covers 16 residues. The DNA of the CDR3 is TGTGCCAGCAGTTTATTGACTAGCGGACACACAGATACGCAGTATTTT. The encoded protein is CASSLLTSGHTDTQYF.

V and J are TRBV6-1 and TRBJ2-7, with TRBD2 matching over 8 bases. Looked up from germline, CDR1 is MNHNS and CDR2 is SASEGT. There are 15 residues in the CDR3. J lost 1 base, V lost 5 bases, and 7 bases had no gene match. CDR3 residues: CASSPVAGSSYEQYF. The CDR3 bases are TGTGCCAGCAGTCCCGTAGCGGGATCGTCCTACGAGCAGTACTTC.

V usage is TRBV7-9 and J usage is TRBJ1-4; possibly TRBD1 for D (5 bases). V lost 5 bases and J lost 0, with 25 bases in between. Germline V gene sequence: CDR1 SEHNR, CDR2 FQNEAQ (reference sequence). The CDR3 has 20 amino acids. The CDR3 sequence is CASSPLYMTKDTATNEKLFF. The CDR3 DNA is TGTGCCAGCAGCCCCCTCTATATGACCAAGGACACCGCAACTAATGAAAAACTGTTTTTT.

This clonotype has a handful of counts. The chain is built from TRBV29-1 and TRBJ2-3, with a tentative D call TRBD1 (6 bases). Germline CDR1 reads SQVTM; CDR2 reads ANQGSEA. The CDR3 loop spans 16 amino acids. V lost 1 base, J lost 0 bases, and 14 bases lay in between. The CDR3 region has the DNA TGCAGCGTTGAAGGGGGGCCCCAAAGGAGCACAGATACGCAGTATTTT. It yields the protein CSVEGGPQRSTDTQYF.

This clonotype occurred a few times. V is TRBV5-1 and J is TRBJ2-3; 7 nucleotides align to TRBD2. The CDR3 has 16 residues. CDR1 is SGHRS and CDR2 is YFSETQ in the germline V gene. Trimming at V came to 0 bases and at J to 2 bases, leaving 6 bases not matched to a gene. DNA for the CDR3: TGCGCCAGCAGCTTGGGGCTAGCGGAGTTCACAGATACGCAGTATTTT. This gives the protein CASSLGLAEFTDTQYF. Filled out from reference TRBV5-1 and TRBJ2-3, the complete variable domain reads KAGVTQTPRYLIKTRGQQVTLSCSPISGHRSVSWYQQTPGQGLQFLFEYFSETQRNKGNFPGRFSGRQFSNSRSEMNVSTLELGDSALYLCASSLGLAEFTDTQYFGPGTRLTVL.

The J gene is TRBJ1-2, the V gene TRBV29-1; D is perhaps TRBD1 (6 bases). Germline lookup yields CDR1 SQVTM and CDR2 ANQGSEA. The CDR3 extends over 13 amino acids. V was cut by 5 bases and J by 8 bases, with 18 bases left in between. CDR3 sequence: CSVQSRGAWGYTF. CDR3 bases: TGCAGCGTTCAATCTCGGGGGGCCTGGGGCTACACCTTC.

This clonotype was found a few times. The V and J genes are TRBV20-1 and TRBJ1-5, with D possibly being TRBD1 (6 bases). The germline V gene has CDR1 DFQATT and CDR2 SNEGSKA (reference sequence). V was cut by 6 bases and J by 0 bases, with 12 bases left in between. The CDR3 runs to 14 residues. The CDR3 DNA is TGCAGTGCCAACCGGGACAATAGCAATCAGCCCCAGCATTTT. This codes for CSANRDNSNQPQHF.

This clonotype was picked up a small number of times. J is TRBJ2-5 and V is TRBV7-2, with D hard to call. Trimming shortened V by 2 bases and J by 2 bases, and 9 bases separated the two germline ends. The CDR3 spans 14 residues. Germline values: CDR1 SGHTA, CDR2 FQGNSA. The CDR3 loop reads CASSLMAAQETQYF. The CDR3 region has the DNA TGTGCCAGCAGCTTAATGGCAGCACAAGAGACCCAGTACTTC.

This chain uses TRBV28 with TRBJ2-1, with TRBD1 identical over 8 bases. V dropped 6 bases and J dropped 15; count of bases not matched to a gene: 10. CDR3 length: 12 residues. Germline assignment: CDR1 MDHEN and CDR2 SYDVKM. The CDR3 DNA is TGTGCCAGCAGACGACAGGGGTCCCTCGGGTTCTTC. Its translation: CASRRQGSLGFF.

A few counts support this clonotype. The chain combines TRBV27 with TRBJ2-7; a possible D gene is TRBD2 (6 bases). In germline, CDR1 is MNHEY, CDR2 SMNVEV (reference sequence). The CDR3 length is 16 residues. Trimming pared 3 bases from V and 1 base from J, leaving 16 bases between. CDR3 amino acids: CASSLAGTRTSYEQYF. CDR3 in DNA: TGTGCCAGCAGTTTGGCTGGGACTCGTACTTCCTACGAGCAGTACTTC.

The rearrangement joins TRBV2 to TRBJ2-3; D is possibly TRBD2 (5 bases). The CDR3 extends over 15 amino acids. V was trimmed by 11 bases and J by 2 bases, leaving 20 bases between them. Germline lookup yields CDR1 SNHLY and CDR2 FYNNEI. This CDR3 reads CALGGLEEHTDTQYF. The CDR3 region has the DNA TGTGCCTTAGGCGGGCTGGAAGAGCACACAGATACGCAGTATTTT. The full variable domain, completed using reference TRBV2 and TRBJ2-3, is EPEVTQTPSHQVTQMGQEVILRCVPISNHLYFYWYRQILGQKVEFLVSFYNNEISEKSEIFDDQFSVERPDGSNFTLKIRSTKLEDSAMYFCALGGLEEHTDTQYFGPGTRLTVL.

A note on this clonotype: A much larger clone sits a single nucleotide away, making a read error possible. The rearrangement joins TRBV20-1 to TRBJ2-3; no reliable D call. The CDR3 is 12 amino acids. Germline-derived CDR1 and CDR2 are DFQATT and SNEGSKA (reference sequence). CDR3: CSAIRATDTRYF. CDR3 nucleotide sequence: TGCAGTGCTATTCGTGCCACAGATACGCGGTATTTT.

The gene calls are TRBV6-6 and TRBJ2-5; 7 bases are a match to TRBD1. Germline V gene data show CDR1 as MNHNY and CDR2 as SVGAGI (reference sequence). Losses at the gene ends were 9 bases for V and 1 base for J; bases not matched to a gene: 8. The CDR3 spans 14 residues. The CDR3 DNA reads as TGTGCCAGTAGTGACAGGGTGGGCCAAGAGACCCAGTACTTC. This translates into CASSDRVGQETQYF.

This clonotype was counted only a few times. The chain recombines TRBV20-1 with TRBJ2-1, with D possibly matching TRBD2 (6 bases). With 7 bases removed from V and 1 base from J, the gap between germline ends came to 11 bases. CDR3 size: 13 residues. From germline, CDR1 is DFQATT and CDR2 SNEGSKA (reference sequence). The CDR3 nucleotides read TGCAGTGTCCCTAGCGAATCCTACAATGAGCAGTTCTTC. It encodes CSVPSESYNEQFF.

This chain connects TRBV7-9 to TRBJ2-5; D unresolved. Germline V gene data show CDR1 as SEHNR and CDR2 as FQNEAQ (reference sequence). The CDR3 consists of 12 residues. V was shortened by 4 bases and J by 5 bases, with 8 bases between the two germline ends. The CDR3 DNA is TGTGCCAGCAGCTCCCGTTCGGAGACCCAGTACTTC. Amino acids: CASSSRSETQYF.

The rearrangement links TRBV6-6 to TRBJ1-4, with D possibly being TRBD1 (6 bases). The CDR3 sequence is 14 residues long. The V gene's germline CDR1 is MNHNY and CDR2 SVGAGI (reference sequence). The V end lost 4 bases, the J end lost 3 bases, and 9 bases lay between the germline ends. The CDR3 reads CASSWGTSNEKLFF. CDR3 nucleotides: TGTGCCAGCAGTTGGGGGACATCTAATGAAAAACTGTTTTTT.

This clonotype has a handful of counts. CDR3 sequence reads: CASSLALTDPTEAFF. The CDR3 DNA follows: TGTGCCAGCAGCTTAGCGCTCACGGACCCCACTGAAGCTTTCTTT. The chain combines TRBV7-9 with TRBJ1-1, with unresolved D. CDR1 and CDR2 (germline): SEHNR, FQNEAQ (reference sequence). Trimming left V 0 bases short and J 4 bases short, with 12 bases between. The CDR3 loop spans 15 amino acids.

With regard to this clonotype: A read error may be the cause here, since a much bigger clone is one base away. The chain joins TRBV7-2 to TRBJ2-1, with D possibly being TRBD1 or TRBD2 (6 bases each). The closer fit of TRBJ2-7 to the DNA end suggests the J call may be wrong. The CDR3 extends over 16 amino acids. Germline V gives CDR1 SGHTA, CDR2 FQGNSA. Written as DNA, the CDR3 is TGTGCCAGCAGCCCCCCGGGGGCCCCCCGTGGTGTTGAGCAGTACTTC. This gives the protein CASSPPGAPRGVEQYF.

V is TRBV5-6 and J is TRBJ2-5; D may be TRBD1 (6 bases). The germline V and J ends were trimmed by 5 bases and 1 base, with 12 bases remaining between them. Per the germline V gene, CDR1 is SGHDT and CDR2 is YYEEEE. CDR3 size: 14 residues. The CDR3 is CASSESDSQETQYF. The CDR3 bases are TGTGCCAGCAGTGAGTCGGACAGCCAAGAGACCCAGTACTTC.

This clonotype was counted ten times or more. The chain uses TRBV7-2 and TRBJ2-7; D remains unclear. The CDR3 length is 16 residues. Germline loops: CDR1 SGHTA, CDR2 FQGNSA. V was clipped by 3 bases and J by 0 bases, with 15 bases between them. In DNA form, the CDR3 reads TGTGCCAGCAGCTTGACGAGCGACATCCCCTCCTACGAGCAGTACTTC. Protein product: CASSLTSDIPSYEQYF.

This clonotype has a single count. This chain joins TRBV27 and TRBJ1-2, with a weak D call TRBD1 (5 bases). V lost 0 bases and J lost 4, with 9 bases in between. Germline lookup yields CDR1 MNHEY and CDR2 SMNVEV (reference sequence). The CDR3 is 14 amino acids. The CDR3 region is CASSLSQGTYGYTF. In DNA, the CDR3 is TGTGCCAGCAGTTTATCCCAGGGTACCTATGGCTACACCTTC.

V gene TRBV28 combines with J gene TRBJ2-5; 9 bases are a match to TRBD1. Germline lookup yields CDR1 MDHEN and CDR2 SYDVKM. The CDR3 consists of 14 residues. Trimming removed 7 bases from V and 11 bases from J; junction bases left unmatched: 14. The CDR3 sequence is CASIGTGPVGEQYF. The DNA of the CDR3 is TGTGCCAGCATCGGGACAGGGCCGGTCGGGGAGCAGTACTTC.

This chain connects TRBV11-2 to TRBJ2-1, with TRBD1 matching over 8 bases. The V and J ends lost 2 bases and 4 bases, in that order; junction bases with no gene match: 10. CDR1 and CDR2 from the germline V gene are SGHAT and FQNNGV. CDR3 length: 17 residues. The CDR3: CASSLTLVRGRYNEQFF. CDR3 coding DNA: TGTGCCAGCAGCTTAACGTTGGTCAGGGGGCGTTACAATGAGCAGTTCTTC.

A few counts support this clonotype. The chain has TRBV29-1 and TRBJ2-1; the D is unclear. Looked up from germline, CDR1 is SQVTM and CDR2 is ANQGSEA. V gave up 7 bases and J gave up 4 bases, with 17 bases separating them. The CDR3 runs to 14 residues. The CDR3 is CSAIASALYNEQFF. The CDR3 DNA sequence: TGCAGCGCCATTGCATCAGCGCTTTACAATGAGCAGTTCTTC.

This clonotype has more than one count but fewer than ten. This chain links TRBV6-5 with TRBJ2-5; TRBD1 aligns across 9 bases. CDR1 is MNHEY and CDR2 is SVGAGI in the germline V gene. The V segment lost 4 bases and the J segment 6 bases; nucleotides outside the gene matches: 6. This CDR3 is built from 14 residues. CDR3 protein: CASSSRQGGKTQYF. As DNA, the CDR3 is TGTGCCAGCAGTTCTCGACAGGGGGGAAAGACCCAGTACTTC.

This chain links TRBV7-2 with TRBJ2-5; tentatively, D is TRBD1 (5 bases). Trimming removed 5 bases from V and 2 bases from J, with 9 bases in between. CDR3 length: 13 residues. Germline lookup yields CDR1 SGHTA and CDR2 FQGNSA. The CDR3 here is CASSGDRQETQYF. The CDR3 DNA reads TGTGCCAGCAGCGGTGACAGACAAGAGACCCAGTACTTC. The full variable domain, with the rest looked up from reference TRBV7-2 and TRBJ2-5, is GAGVSQSPSNKVTEKGKDVELRCDPISGHTALYWYRQSLGQGLEFLIYFQGNSAPDKSGLPSDRFSAERTGGSVSTLTIQRTQQEDSAVYLCASSGDRQETQYFGPGTRLLVL.